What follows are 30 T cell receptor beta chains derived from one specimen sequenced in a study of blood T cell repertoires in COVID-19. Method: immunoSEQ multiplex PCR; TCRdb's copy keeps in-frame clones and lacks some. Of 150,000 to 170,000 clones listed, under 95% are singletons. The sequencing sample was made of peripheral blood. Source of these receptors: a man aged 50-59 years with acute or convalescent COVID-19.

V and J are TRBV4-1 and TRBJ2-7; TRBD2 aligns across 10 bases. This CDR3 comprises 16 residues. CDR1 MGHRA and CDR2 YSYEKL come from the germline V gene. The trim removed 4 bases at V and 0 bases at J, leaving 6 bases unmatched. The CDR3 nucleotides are TGCGCCAGCAGCCGGGGGAGCGGGAGGGCCTCCTACGAGCAGTACTTC. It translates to CASSRGSGRASYEQYF.

CDR3 residues: CATSRDAGAEETQYF. As DNA, the CDR3 is TGTGCCACCAGCAGAGATGCGGGAGCTGAAGAGACCCAGTACTTC. The chain employs TRBV15 and TRBJ2-5; 7 bases line up with TRBD2. The CDR3 spans 15 residues. J was trimmed by 3 bases and V by 0 bases; bases with no gene match: 4. Germline values: CDR1 LNHNV, CDR2 YYDKDF (reference sequence).

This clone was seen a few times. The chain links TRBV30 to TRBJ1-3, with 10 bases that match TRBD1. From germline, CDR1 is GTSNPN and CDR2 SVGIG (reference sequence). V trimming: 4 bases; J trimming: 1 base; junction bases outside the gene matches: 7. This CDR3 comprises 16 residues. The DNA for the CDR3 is TGTGCCTGGATGCCGCCGGGACAGGGGTCTGGAAACACCATATATTTT. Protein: CAWMPPGQGSGNTIYF.

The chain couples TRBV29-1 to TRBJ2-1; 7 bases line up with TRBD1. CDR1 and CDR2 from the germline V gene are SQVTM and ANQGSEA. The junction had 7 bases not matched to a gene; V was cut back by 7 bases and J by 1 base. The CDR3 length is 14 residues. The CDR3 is CSDLLQGSYNEQFF. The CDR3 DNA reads TGCAGCGATCTGCTACAGGGGTCCTACAATGAGCAGTTCTTC.

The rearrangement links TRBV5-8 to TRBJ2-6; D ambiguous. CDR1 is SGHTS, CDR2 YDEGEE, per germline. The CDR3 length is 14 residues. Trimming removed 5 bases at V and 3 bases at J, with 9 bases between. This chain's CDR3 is CASSTIGGANVLTF. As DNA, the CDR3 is TGTGCCAGCAGTACGATCGGTGGGGCCAACGTCCTGACTTTC.

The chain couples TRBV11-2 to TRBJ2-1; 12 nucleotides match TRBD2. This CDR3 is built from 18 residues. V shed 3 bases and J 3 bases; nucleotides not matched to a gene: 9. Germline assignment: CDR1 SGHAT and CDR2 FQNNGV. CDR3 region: CASSFRGASGGGYNEQFF. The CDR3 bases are TGTGCCAGCAGCTTCAGAGGCGCTAGCGGGGGGGGCTACAATGAGCAGTTCTTC.

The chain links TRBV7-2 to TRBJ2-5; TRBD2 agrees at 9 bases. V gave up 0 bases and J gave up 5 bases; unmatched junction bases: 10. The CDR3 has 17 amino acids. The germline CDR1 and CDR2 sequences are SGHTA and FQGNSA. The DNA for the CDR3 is TGTGCCAGCAGCTTAGCGCATGGCGGGAGGGCCTGGGAGACCCAGTACTTC. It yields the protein CASSLAHGGRAWETQYF.

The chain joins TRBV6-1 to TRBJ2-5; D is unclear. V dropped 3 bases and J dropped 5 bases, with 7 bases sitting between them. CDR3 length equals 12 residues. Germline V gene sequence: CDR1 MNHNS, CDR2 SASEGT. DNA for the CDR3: TGTGCCAGCAGTGATCCCTTCGAGACCCAGTACTTC. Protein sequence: CASSDPFETQYF.

CDR3 bases: TGTGCCATGACAATGACACCTTCGTTGGAGCAGTACTTC. Amino acids: CAMTMTPSLEQYF. This chain connects TRBV10-3 to TRBJ2-7; D not certain. The CDR3 is made up of 13 amino acids. Germline V lookup: CDR1 ENHRY, CDR2 SYGVKD. V was shortened by 9 bases and J by 7 bases, with 19 bases between the two germline ends.

CDR3: CASSQVLIAETQYF. CDR3 in DNA: TGTGCCAGCAGCCAAGTACTAATCGCGGAGACCCAGTACTTC. J is TRBJ2-5 and V is TRBV3-1 (or the pseudogene TRBV3-2); D is undetermined. The length of the CDR3 is 14 residues. Trimming shortened V by 1 base and J by 5 bases, and 11 bases separated the two germline ends. Germline V CDR1 and CDR2: LGHDT, YNNKEL (reference sequence).

In nucleotides, the CDR3 is TGTGCCAGCAGCCTCCAGGTGGGGCAAGGGGAGACCCAGTACTTC. It yields the protein CASSLQVGQGETQYF. This rearrangement joins TRBV3-1 (or the pseudogene TRBV3-2) to TRBJ2-5, with D possibly matching TRBD1 (5 bases). Trimming cost V 4 bases and J 5 bases, with 17 bases left between them. CDR3 length: 15 residues. Germline CDR1 is LGHDT and CDR2 is YNNKEL (reference sequence).

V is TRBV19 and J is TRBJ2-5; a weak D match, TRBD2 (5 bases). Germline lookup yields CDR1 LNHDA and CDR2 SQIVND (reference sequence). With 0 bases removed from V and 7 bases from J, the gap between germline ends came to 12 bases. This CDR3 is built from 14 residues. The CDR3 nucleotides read TGTGCCAGTAGTATAGATCCCGGCCGGGGGACCCAGTACTTC. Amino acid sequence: CASSIDPGRGTQYF.

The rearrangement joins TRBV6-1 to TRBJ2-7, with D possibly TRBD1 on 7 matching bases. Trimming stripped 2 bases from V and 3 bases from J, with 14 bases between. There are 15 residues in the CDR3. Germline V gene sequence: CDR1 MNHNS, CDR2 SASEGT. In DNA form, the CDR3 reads TGTGCCAGCAGTGAACCCGGCAGGGGGGACTACGAGCAGTACTTC. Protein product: CASSEPGRGDYEQYF.

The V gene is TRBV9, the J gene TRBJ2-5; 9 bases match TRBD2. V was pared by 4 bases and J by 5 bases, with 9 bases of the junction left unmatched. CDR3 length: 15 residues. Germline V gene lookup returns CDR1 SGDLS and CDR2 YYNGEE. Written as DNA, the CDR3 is TGTGCCAGCAGCTCCGGGCGGGGGGGCGTCGAGACCCAGTACTTC. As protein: CASSSGRGGVETQYF.

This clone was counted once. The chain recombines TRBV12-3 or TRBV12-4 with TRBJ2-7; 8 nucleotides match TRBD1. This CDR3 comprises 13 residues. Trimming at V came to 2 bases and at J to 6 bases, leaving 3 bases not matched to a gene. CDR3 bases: TGTGCCAGCAGTTTACGCACAGGGGGCGAGCAGTACTTC. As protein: CASSLRTGGEQYF.

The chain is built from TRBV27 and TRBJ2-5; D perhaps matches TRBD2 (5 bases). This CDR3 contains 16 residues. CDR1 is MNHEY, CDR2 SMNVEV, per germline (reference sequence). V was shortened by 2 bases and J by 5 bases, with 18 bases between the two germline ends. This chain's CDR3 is CASSLGLQTPGETQYF. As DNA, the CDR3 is TGTGCCAGCAGTTTAGGGCTACAGACCCCGGGGGAGACCCAGTACTTC.

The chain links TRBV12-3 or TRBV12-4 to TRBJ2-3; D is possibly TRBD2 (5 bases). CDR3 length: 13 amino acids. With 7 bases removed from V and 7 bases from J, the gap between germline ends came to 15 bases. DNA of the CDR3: TGTGCCAGCACCCCCCCGGCGGGTCATACGCAGTATTTT. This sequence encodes CASTPPAGHTQYF.

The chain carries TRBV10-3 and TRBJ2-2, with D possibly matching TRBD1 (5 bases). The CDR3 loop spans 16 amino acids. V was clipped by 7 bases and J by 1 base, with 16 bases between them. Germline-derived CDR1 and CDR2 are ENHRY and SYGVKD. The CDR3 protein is CAITPRPGMNTGELFF. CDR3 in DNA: TGTGCCATCACCCCGCGCCCAGGGATGAACACCGGGGAGCTGTTTTTT.

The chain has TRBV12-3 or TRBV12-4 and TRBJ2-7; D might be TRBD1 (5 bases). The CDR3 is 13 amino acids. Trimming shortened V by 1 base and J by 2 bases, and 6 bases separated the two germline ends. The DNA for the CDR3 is TGTGCCAGCAGTTTAGGACAGACCTACGAGCAGTACGTC. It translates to CASSLGQTYEQYV.

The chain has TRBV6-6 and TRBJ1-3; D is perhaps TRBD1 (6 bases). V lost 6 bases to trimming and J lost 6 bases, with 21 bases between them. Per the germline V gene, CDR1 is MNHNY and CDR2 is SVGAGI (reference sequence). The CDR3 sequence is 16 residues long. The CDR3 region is CASSQWGTTPKNTIYF. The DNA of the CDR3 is TGTGCCAGCAGCCAATGGGGGACAACGCCTAAAAACACCATATATTTT.

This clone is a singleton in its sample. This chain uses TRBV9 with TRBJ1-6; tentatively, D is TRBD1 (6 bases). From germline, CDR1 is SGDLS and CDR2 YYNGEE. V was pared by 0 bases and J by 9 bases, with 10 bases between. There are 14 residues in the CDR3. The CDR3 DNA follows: TGTGCCAGCAGCGTAGTGGCAGGGGCTTCACCCCTCCACTTT. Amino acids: CASSVVAGASPLHF.

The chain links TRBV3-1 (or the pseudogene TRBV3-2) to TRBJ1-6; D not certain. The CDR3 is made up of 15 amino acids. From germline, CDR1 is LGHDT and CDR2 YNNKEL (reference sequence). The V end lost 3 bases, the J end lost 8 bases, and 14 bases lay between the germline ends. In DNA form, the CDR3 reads TGTGCCAGCAGCCAGGCTTCGTTCGGAGATTCACCCCTCCACTTT. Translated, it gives CASSQASFGDSPLHF.

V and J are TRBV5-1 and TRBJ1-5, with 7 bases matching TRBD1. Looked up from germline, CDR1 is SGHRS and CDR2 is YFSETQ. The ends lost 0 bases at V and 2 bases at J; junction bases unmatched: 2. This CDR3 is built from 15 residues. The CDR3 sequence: CASSLGQGGNQPQHF. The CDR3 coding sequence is TGCGCCAGCAGCTTGGGACAGGGTGGCAATCAGCCCCAGCATTTT. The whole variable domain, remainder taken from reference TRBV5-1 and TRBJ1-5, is KAGVTQTPRYLIKTRGQQVTLSCSPISGHRSVSWYQQTPGQGLQFLFEYFSETQRNKGNFPGRFSGRQFSNSRSEMNVSTLELGDSALYLCASSLGQGGNQPQHFGDGTRLSIL.

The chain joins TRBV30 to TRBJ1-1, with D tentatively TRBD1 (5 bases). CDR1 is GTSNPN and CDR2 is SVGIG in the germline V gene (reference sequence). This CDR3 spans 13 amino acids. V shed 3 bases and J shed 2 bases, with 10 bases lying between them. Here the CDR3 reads CAWRKGFNTEAFF. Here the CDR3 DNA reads TGTGCCTGGAGGAAGGGGTTCAACACTGAAGCTTTCTTT.

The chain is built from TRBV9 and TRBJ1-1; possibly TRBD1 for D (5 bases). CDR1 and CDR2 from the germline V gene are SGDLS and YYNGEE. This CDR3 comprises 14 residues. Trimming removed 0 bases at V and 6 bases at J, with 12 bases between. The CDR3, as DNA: TGTGCCAGCAGCGTAGACCTCTCGGGGGCTGAAGCTTTCTTT. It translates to CASSVDLSGAEAFF.

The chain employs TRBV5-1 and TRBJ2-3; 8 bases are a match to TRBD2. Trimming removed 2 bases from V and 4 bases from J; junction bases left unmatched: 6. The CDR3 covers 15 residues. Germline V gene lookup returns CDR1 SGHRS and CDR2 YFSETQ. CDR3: CASSLVSGAADTQYF. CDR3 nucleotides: TGCGCCAGCAGCTTAGTTAGCGGGGCGGCAGATACGCAGTATTTT.

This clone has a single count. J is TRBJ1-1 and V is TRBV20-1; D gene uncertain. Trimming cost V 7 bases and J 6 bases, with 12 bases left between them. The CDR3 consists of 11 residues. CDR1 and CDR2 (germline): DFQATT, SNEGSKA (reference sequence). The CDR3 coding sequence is TGCAGTGTTACCCCTACAGCTGAAGCTTTCTTT. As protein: CSVTPTAEAFF.

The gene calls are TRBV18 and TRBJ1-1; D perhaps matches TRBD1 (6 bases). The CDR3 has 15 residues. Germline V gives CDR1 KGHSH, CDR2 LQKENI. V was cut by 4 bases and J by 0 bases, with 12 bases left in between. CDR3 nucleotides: TGTGCCAGCTCACTCGGGGGGCTGATGAACACTGAAGCTTTCTTT. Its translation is CASSLGGLMNTEAFF.

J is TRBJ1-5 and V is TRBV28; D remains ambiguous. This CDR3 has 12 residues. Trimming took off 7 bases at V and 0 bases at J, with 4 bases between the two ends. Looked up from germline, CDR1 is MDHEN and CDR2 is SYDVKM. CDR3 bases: TGTGCCAGCACCATTAGCAATCAGCCCCAGCATTTT. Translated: CASTISNQPQHF.

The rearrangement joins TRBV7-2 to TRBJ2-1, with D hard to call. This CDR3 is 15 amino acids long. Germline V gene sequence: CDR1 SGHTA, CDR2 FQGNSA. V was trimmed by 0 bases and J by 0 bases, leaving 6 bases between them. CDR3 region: CASSLASSSYNEQFF. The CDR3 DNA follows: TGTGCCAGCAGCTTAGCTAGTAGCTCCTACAATGAGCAGTTCTTC. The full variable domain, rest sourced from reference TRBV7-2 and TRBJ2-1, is GAGVSQSPSNKVTEKGKDVELRCDPISGHTALYWYRQSLGQGLEFLIYFQGNSAPDKSGLPSDRFSAERTGGSVSTLTIQRTQQEDSAVYLCASSLASSSYNEQFFGPGTRLTVL.